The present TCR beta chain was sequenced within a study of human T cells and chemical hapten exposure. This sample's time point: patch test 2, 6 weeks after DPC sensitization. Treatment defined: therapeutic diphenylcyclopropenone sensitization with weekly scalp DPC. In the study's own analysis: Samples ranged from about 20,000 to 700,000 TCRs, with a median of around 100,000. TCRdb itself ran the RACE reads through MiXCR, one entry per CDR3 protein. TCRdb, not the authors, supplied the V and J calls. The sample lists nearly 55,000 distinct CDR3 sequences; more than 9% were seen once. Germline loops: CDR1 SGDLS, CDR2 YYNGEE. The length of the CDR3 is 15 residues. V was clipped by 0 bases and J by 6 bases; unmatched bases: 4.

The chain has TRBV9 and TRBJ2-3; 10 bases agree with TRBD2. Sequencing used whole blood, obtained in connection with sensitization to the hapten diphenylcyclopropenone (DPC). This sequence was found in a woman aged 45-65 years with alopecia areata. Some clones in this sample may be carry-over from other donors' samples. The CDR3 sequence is CASSVAAGGPDTQYF. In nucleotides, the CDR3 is TGTGCCAGCAGCGTAGCAGCGGGGGGGCCCGATACGCAGTATTTT.